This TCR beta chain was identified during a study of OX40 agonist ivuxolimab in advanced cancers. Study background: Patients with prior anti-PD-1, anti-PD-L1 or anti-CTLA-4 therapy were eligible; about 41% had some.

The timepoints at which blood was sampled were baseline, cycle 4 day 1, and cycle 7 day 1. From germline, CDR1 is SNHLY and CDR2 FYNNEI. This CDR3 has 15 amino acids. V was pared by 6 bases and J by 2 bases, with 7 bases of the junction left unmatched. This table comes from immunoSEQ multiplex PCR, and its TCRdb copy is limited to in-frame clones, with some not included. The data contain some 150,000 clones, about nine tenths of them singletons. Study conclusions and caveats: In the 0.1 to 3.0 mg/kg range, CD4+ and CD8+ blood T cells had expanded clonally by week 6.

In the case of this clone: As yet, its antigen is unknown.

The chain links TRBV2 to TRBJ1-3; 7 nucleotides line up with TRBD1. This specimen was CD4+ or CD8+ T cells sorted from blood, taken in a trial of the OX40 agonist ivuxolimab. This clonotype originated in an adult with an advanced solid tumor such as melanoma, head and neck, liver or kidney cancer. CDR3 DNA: TGTGCCAGCAGCCAGGGGGTCGGGCCTGGAAACACCATATATTTT. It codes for CASSQGVGPGNTIYF.